The T cell receptor (beta chain) under discussion was sequenced for a study of graft-versus-host responses after intestinal transplantation (dated by TCRdb to the early 2020s). With regard to the full study: The transplants that recipients received were multivisceral, liver-intestinal, or isolated intestinal. Every recipient was given anti-thymocyte globulin induction, followed by around three years of maintenance tacrolimus and steroids. After intestinal transplantation, graft-versus-host and host-versus-graft alloreactive T cell clones were followed in the graft, circulation and bone marrow using bulk TCR-beta CDR3 sequencing. To identify alloreactive clones, pre-transplant mixed lymphocyte reaction products were sequenced and then compared with unstimulated pre-transplant donor and recipient T cells. The cohort enrolled under 25 intestinal transplant recipients including one retransplant, and 3 patients lacking pretransplant specimens were excluded. Donor T cell macrochimerism was defined as a peak of at least 4% donor T cells among recipient peripheral blood mononuclear cells. Instead of going to the commercial service, samples from a few later patients were sequenced in-house on an Illumina MiSeq and processed with MiXCR.

The CDR3 sequence holds 12 residues, the cysteine and phenylalanine included. The only DNA kept is the CDR3, 36 bases in frame from the first base. Trimming at the junction amounts to 2 bases on V and 10 bases on J, and the germline ends lie 8 bases apart. The germline V gene (reference sequence) gives CDR1 as MNHNY and CDR2 as SVGAGI. In regard to this clone: Its antigen has not been determined. No per-base quality is available; no much larger clone lies one base away.

The research as a whole found: GvH clones were detected in recipient bone marrow, and some appeared earlier in ileal mucosa or blood, consistent with an intestinal mucosal origin. Peak levels of circulating GvH clones were associated with declines in HvG clones early after transplant. Conclusions were limited by the relatively low number and heterogeneity of intestinal transplant patients. High GvH to HvG T cell clonal ratios were observed in the allografts of patients with donor T cell macrochimerism.

Libraries were made using the immunoSEQ multiplex PCR assay. For most patients, high-throughput TCR-beta CDR3 sequencing of genomic DNA was performed by Adaptive Biotechnologies. The original methods were these. TCR sequencing data were retrieved from Adaptive's ImmunoSEQ software for about 17 patients, whereas a few other patients were processed with MiXCR and VDJtools. CDR3 nucleotide sequences shared by donor and recipient were removed because the origin of these sequences could not be assigned. To be classed as alloreactive, a clone needed at least 2-fold expansion over unstimulated cells and a minimum CFSE-low frequency of 0.002% (template counts) or 0.001% (read counts). Clones detected in sequenced pre-transplant spleen, lymph node, or MLR CFSE-low populations of the donor or recipient were defined as mappable. The cumulative frequency of alloreactive clones was calculated as a percentage of all sequences, weighted by copy number. TCRdb limited this immuneACCESS table to in-frame rearrangements with V and J called. A share of clones is missing; checked studies link under half to unresolved V genes, and the rest is unexplained. From that table come the V and J calls and clone size; the DNA was used to work out D and trimming. In all, the sample holds some 16,000 clones, and 88% of those were seen once. Approximately 5.6% of the sample lies in the top ten.

Blood samples were collected up to 4 times in the first month after transplant and then at least monthly when available. This TCR was recovered from a human patient who received an intestinal transplant, so some T cells may come from the graft donor. The sequencing used PBMCs, collected about 110 days after intestinal transplant. The rearrangement joined TRBV6-6 to TRBJ2-2, with the D gene not clear enough to name. The sequenced DNA: TGTGCCAGCAGTTACAGTGGGGAGGAGCTGTTTTTT. It codes for CASSYSGEELFF.